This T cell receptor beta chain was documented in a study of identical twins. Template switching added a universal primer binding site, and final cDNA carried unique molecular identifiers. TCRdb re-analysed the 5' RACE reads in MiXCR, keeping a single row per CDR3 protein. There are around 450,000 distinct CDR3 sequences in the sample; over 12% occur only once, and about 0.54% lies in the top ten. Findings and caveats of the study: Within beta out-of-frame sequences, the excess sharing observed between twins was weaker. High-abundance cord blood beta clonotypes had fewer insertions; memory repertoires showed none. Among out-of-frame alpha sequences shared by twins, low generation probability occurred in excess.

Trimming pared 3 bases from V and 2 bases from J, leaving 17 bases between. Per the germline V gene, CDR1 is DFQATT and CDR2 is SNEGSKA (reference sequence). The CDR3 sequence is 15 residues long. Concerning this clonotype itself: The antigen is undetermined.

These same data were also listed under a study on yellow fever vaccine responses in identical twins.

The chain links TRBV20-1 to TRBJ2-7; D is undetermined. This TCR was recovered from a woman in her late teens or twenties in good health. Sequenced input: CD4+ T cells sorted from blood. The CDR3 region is CSARALRTIAYEQYF. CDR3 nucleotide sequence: TGCAGTGCTAGGGCCCTACGGACCATTGCCTACGAGCAGTACTTC.